A single sample gave rise to the 10 T cell receptor beta chains below, sequenced in a study of glioma-infiltrating T cells. Amplification of TCR alpha and beta CDR3 regions from RNA used iRepertoire nested multiplex PCR. TCRdb reanalysed the multiplex PCR reads using MiXCR and keeps one entry per CDR3 protein. This table holds fewer than 500,000 distinct CDR3 sequences, 41% found once. The source material was glioma tissue, nonneoplastic brain tissue, or PBMCs (not recorded which). Source of these receptors: a human donor with low-grade glioma or glioblastoma, undergoing nonglioma brain surgery, or in good health (not recorded which).

The rearrangement links TRBV28 to TRBJ2-1, with 10 bases matching TRBD2. The CDR3 runs to 16 residues. V lost 7 bases and J lost 2; bases outside the gene matches: 8. The germline V gene encodes CDR1 MDHEN and CDR2 SYDVKM. The CDR3 nucleotides are TGTGCCAGCAAGGGTATGCTAGCGGGAGCCTACAATGAGCAGTTCTTC. Residues: CASKGMLAGAYNEQFF.

The chain has TRBV4-3 and TRBJ2-1; 10 bases align to TRBD2. Germline CDR1 LGHNA, CDR2 YSLEER. Trimming cost V 0 bases and J 15 bases; bases outside gene matches: 11. The CDR3 runs 15 residues. The CDR3 DNA is TGCGCCAGCAGCCAAGATAGGCTAGCGGGAGTAGGGGTGTTCTTC. This sequence encodes CASSQDRLAGVGVFF.

This clonotype was recorded at least ten times. The chain is built from TRBV27 and TRBJ1-1, with a possible D match to TRBD1 (5 bases). V was pared by 4 bases and J by 1 base, with 10 bases between. CDR1 and CDR2 (germline): MNHEY, SMNVEV (reference sequence). The CDR3 has 14 residues. The CDR3 sequence is CASSSPGRNTEAFF. CDR3 sequence (DNA): TGTGCCAGCAGTTCTCCAGGGAGGAACACTGAAGCTTTCTTT.

J is TRBJ1-2 and V is TRBV7-2, with D uncertain. In germline, CDR1 is SGHTA, CDR2 FQGNSA. The CDR3 extends over 12 amino acids. Trimming removed 8 bases from V and 7 bases from J, with 14 bases in between. CDR3 sequence (DNA): TGTGCCAGCGCGCGCCCCGGCGGTGGCTACACCTTC. This sequence encodes CASARPGGGYTF.

This rearrangement joins TRBV27 to TRBJ2-7; TRBD2 matches at 9 bases. The CDR3 consists of 15 residues. V shed 5 bases and J 0 bases; nucleotides not matched to a gene: 5. Germline CDR1 MNHEY, CDR2 SMNVEV (reference sequence). The CDR3 DNA reads as TGTGCCAGCAGTACCCTAGCGGGATCCTCCTACGAGCAGTACTTC. This codes for CASSTLAGSSYEQYF.

This clonotype has ten or more counts. The V gene is TRBV27, the J gene TRBJ2-3; 7 bases align to TRBD2. CDR3 length equals 14 residues. Looked up from germline, CDR1 is MNHEY and CDR2 is SMNVEV (reference sequence). V lost 6 bases to trimming and J lost 6 bases; unmatched junction nucleotides: 9. CDR3 in DNA: TGTGCCAGCAGGGCAGCGGGAAGAGGGGATACGCAGTATTTT. This translates into CASRAAGRGDTQYF.

This sequence joins TRBV4-1 and TRBJ1-1; 8 positions agree with TRBD1. J gave up 0 bases and V 5 bases, and 11 bases lay outside the gene matches. The CDR3 is 17 amino acids. Per the germline V gene, CDR1 is MGHRA and CDR2 is YSYEKL. The CDR3 spells CASSEAARQGLNTEAFF. CDR3 nucleotide sequence: TGCGCCAGCAGCGAAGCAGCGAGACAGGGGTTGAACACTGAAGCTTTCTTT.

This clonotype was seen many times. This rearrangement joins TRBV6-2 or TRBV6-3 to TRBJ1-3, with D perhaps matching TRBD1 (6 bases). This CDR3 is built from 15 residues. Trimming cost V 6 bases and J 0 bases, with 12 bases left between them. Germline CDR1 MNHEY, CDR2 SVGEGT. CDR3 in amino acids: CASRPTGTSGNTIYF. In nucleotides, the CDR3 is TGTGCCAGCAGACCGACAGGAACCTCTGGAAACACCATATATTTT.

This chain connects TRBV4-2 to TRBJ1-5; D is possibly TRBD1 (5 bases). The CDR3 is 16 residues long. V was clipped by 0 bases and J by 2 bases, with 11 bases between them. Germline values: CDR1 LGHNA, CDR2 YNFKEQ. CDR3: CASSQEGRGGNQPQHF. The CDR3 bases are TGTGCCAGCAGCCAAGAAGGGAGGGGAGGCAATCAGCCCCAGCATTTT.

This clonotype came up a few times. The CDR3 sequence is CASSPYQRRNTEAFF. CDR3 nucleotides: TGTGCCAGCAGCCCCTACCAGAGGAGGAACACTGAAGCTTTCTTT. J is TRBJ1-1 and V is TRBV13; no clear D gene. The CDR3 loop spans 15 amino acids. V lost 5 bases to trimming and J lost 1 base, with 14 bases between them. Germline V gene data show CDR1 as PRHDT and CDR2 as FYEKMQ (reference sequence).